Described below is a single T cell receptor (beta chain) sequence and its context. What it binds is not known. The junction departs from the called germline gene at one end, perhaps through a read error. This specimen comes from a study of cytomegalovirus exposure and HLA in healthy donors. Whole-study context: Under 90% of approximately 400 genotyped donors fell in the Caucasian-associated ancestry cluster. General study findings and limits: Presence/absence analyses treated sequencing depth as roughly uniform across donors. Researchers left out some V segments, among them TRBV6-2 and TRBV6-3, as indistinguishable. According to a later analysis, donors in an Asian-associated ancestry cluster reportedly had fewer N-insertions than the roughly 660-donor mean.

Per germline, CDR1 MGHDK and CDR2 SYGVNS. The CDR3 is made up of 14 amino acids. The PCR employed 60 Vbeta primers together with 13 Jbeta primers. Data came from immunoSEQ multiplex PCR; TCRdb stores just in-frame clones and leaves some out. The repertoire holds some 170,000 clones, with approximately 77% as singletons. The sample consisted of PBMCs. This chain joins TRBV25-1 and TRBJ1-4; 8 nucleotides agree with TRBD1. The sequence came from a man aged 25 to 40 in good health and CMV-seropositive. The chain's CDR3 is CAGSERTGTEKLFF. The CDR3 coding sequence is TGTGCCGGCAGTGAAAGGACAGGGACTGAAAAACTGTTTTTT.